This entry features one T cell receptor (beta chain) sequence. Its target is not known. This CDR3 contains 19 residues. Trimming took 4 bases from V and 3 from J, leaving 28 bases between them. The germline CDR1 and CDR2 sequences are SGHDT and YYEEEE. These data come from a study of cytomegalovirus exposure and HLA in healthy donors. Points from the study as a whole: As confirmed in vitro, three CMV-associated chains were specific for CMV antigens.

TCRdb's copy holds only in-frame clones and misses some; the assay was immunoSEQ multiplex PCR. Of 80,000 to 100,000 clones in the sample, roughly 90% were seen once. This TCR was sampled from a man younger than 45 in good health and CMV-seronegative. The specimen was PBMCs. V is TRBV5-6 and J is TRBJ1-1; a possible D gene is TRBD1 (6 bases). Here the CDR3 reads CASSLWWGGGLRRDTEAFF. In DNA form, the CDR3 reads TGTGCCAGCAGCCTGTGGTGGGGCGGGGGCCTAAGGAGAGACACTGAAGCTTTCTTT.